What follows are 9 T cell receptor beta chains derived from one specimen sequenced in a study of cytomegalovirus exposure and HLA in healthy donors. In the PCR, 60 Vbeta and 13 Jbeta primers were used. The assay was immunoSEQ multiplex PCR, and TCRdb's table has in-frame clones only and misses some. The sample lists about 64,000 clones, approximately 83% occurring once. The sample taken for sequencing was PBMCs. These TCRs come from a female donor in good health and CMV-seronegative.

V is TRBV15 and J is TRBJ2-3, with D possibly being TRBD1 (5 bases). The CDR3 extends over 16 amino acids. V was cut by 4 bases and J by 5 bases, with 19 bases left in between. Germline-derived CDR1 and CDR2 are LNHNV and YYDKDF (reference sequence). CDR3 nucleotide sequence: TGTGCCACCAGCAAAAGGGCAGGGCCCATTGGAGATACGCAGTATTTT. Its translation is CATSKRAGPIGDTQYF.

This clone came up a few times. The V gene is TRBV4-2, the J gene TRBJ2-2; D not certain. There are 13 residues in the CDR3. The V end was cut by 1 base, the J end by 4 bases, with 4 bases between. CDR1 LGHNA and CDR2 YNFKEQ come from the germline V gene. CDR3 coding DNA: TGTGCCAGCAGCCAAGTGAGCACCGGGGAGCTGTTTTTT. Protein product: CASSQVSTGELFF.

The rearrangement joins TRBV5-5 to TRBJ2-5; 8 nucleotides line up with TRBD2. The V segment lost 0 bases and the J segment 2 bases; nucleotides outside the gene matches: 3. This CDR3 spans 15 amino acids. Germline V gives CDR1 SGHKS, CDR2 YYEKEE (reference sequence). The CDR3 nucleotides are TGTGCCAGCAGCTTGGTGGCTAGCGGGCAAGAGACCCAGTACTTC. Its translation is CASSLVASGQETQYF.

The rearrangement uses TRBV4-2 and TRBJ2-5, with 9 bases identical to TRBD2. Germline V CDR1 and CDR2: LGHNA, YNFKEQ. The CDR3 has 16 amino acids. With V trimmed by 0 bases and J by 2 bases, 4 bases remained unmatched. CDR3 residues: CASSQDLTSGQETQYF. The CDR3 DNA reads TGTGCCAGCAGCCAAGATTTAACTAGCGGGCAAGAGACCCAGTACTTC.

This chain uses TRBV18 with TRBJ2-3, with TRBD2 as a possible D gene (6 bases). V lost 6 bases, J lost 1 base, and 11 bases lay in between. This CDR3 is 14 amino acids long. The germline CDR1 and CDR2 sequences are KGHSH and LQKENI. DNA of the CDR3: TGTGCCAGCTCGCCTCCGGGGGGCACAGATACGCAGTATTTT. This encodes CASSPPGGTDTQYF.

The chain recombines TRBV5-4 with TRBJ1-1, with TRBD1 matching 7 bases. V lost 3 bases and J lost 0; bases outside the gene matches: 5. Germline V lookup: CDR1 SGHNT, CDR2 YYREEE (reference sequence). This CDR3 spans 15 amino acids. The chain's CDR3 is CASSSDRRLNTEAFF. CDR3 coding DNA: TGTGCCAGCAGCTCGGACAGGCGCTTGAACACTGAAGCTTTCTTT.

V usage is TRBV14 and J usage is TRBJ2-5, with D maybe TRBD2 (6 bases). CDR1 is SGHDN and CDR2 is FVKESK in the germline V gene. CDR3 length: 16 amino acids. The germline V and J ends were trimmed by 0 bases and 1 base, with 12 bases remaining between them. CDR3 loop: CASSQEMGGLQETQYF. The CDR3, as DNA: TGTGCCAGCAGCCAAGAAATGGGAGGCCTCCAAGAGACCCAGTACTTC.

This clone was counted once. The CDR3 protein is CASQQLPGQTYSGANVLTF. The CDR3, as DNA: TGTGCCAGTCAACAGCTGCCGGGACAGACCTACTCTGGGGCCAACGTCCTGACTTTC. The chain combines TRBV18 with TRBJ2-6, with TRBD1 matching 7 bases. Germline values: CDR1 KGHSH, CDR2 LQKENI. This CDR3 is built from 19 residues. V shed 9 bases and J 0 bases; nucleotides not matched to a gene: 17.

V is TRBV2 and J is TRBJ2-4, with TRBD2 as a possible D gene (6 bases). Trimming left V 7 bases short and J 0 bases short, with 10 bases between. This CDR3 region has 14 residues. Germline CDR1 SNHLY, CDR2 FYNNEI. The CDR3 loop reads CASMGRLAKNIQYF. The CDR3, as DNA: TGTGCCAGCATGGGGAGGCTAGCCAAAAACATTCAGTACTTC.